This passage covers 2 T cell receptor beta chains from one sample sequenced in a study of CD8 T cells in ankylosing spondylitis (TCRdb year 2017). Library creation used 5' RACE. Sequencer: Illumina HiSeq 2500. TCRdb reprocessed the public reads (quality trimming at Q25 with fastp, clone calling with MiXCR) and kept in-frame beta chains. CDR3 protein duplicates are merged, each entry listing the most common genes and DNA. This sample lists approximately 400,000 distinct CDR3 sequences; 25% to 30% were detected once. 0.89% of the sample comes from the top ten. Findings and caveats that apply to the study as a whole: Blood from ankylosing spondylitis patients appeared to be characterized by a TCR beta motif made up of about 8 highly homologous amino acid variants.

No antigen has been identified for these receptors. The source material was blood, either unsorted or a sorted T cell fraction (not recorded which). These receptors all stem from a male donor with ankylosing spondylitis.

The chain carries TRBV12-3 or TRBV12-4 and TRBJ2-5; D is ambiguous. This CDR3 contains 14 residues. V gave up 2 bases and J gave up 2 bases, with 9 bases separating them. CDR3 sequence: CASSLRAFQETQYF. The CDR3 DNA sequence: TGTGCCAGCAGTTTAAGGGCATTTCAAGAGACCCAGTACTTC.

This rearrangement joins TRBV3-1 to TRBJ1-1, with 7 bases that match TRBD1. J lost 2 bases, V lost 7 bases, and 7 bases had no gene match. The CDR3 is 14 residues long. Germline V gives CDR1 LGHDT, CDR2 YNNKEL (reference sequence). The CDR3 is CASTDRVLNTEAFF. In DNA, the CDR3 is TGTGCCAGCACCGACAGGGTATTAAACACTGAAGCTTTCTTT.